What follows is one T cell receptor beta chain and its context. Antigen: not known. The source of the sample is a study of cytomegalovirus exposure and HLA in healthy donors. On the study more broadly: The 95 to 150 validation repertoires were produced on the same platform as the approximately 670 repertoires of the first cohort. This was reported in a later analysis. General study findings and limits: CMV antigen specificity was confirmed in vitro for a few CMV-associated chains. It was reported that the classifier diagnosed cytomegalovirus status with high specificity and sensitivity in both the original and validation cohorts. TCR beta chains numbering under 200 were designated cytomegalovirus-associated.

This CDR3 region has 13 residues. In germline, CDR1 is MNHNS, CDR2 SASEGT. Trimming removed 2 bases from V and 3 bases from J, with 5 bases in between. Here immunoSEQ multiplex PCR was the method, and the copy in TCRdb shows in-frame clones only, minus some. The sample lists around 200,000 clones; about 86% were seen once. The sequence derives from a woman aged 18-35 years in good health and CMV-seropositive. The chain carries TRBV6-1 and TRBJ1-5; the D is unclear. Sequencing used PBMCs. The CDR3 protein is CASSEQVNQPQHF. CDR3 DNA sequence: TGTGCCAGCAGTGAACAGGTCAATCAGCCCCAGCATTTT.